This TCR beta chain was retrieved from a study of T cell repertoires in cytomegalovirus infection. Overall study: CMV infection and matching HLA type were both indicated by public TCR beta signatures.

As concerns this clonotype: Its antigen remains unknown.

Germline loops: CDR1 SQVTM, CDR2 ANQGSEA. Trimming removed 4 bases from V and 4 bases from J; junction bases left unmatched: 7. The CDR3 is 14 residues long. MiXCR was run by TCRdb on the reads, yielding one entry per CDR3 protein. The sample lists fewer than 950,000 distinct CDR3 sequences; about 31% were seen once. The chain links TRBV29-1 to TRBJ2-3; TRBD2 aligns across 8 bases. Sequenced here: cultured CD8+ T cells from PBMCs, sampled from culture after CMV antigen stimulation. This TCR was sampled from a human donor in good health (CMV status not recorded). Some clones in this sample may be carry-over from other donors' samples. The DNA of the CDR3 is TGCAGCGTTGCGGCCGGGGGGGCCTCAGATACGCAGTATTTT. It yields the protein CSVAAGGASDTQYF.